Following are 2 T cell receptor beta chains from one sample sequenced in a study of memory CD4+ T cells and cytomegalovirus serostatus (dated by TCRdb to between 2018 and 2021). Single viable CD3+CD4+CD8-CD45RO+ cells were sorted as memory CD4+ T cells on a FACSAria II. Receptor amplification or capture employed the immunoSEQ multiplex PCR assay. This immuneACCESS table, as held by TCRdb, lists in-frame sequences with V and J called but not all clones. Of the missing ones, under half trace to an unresolved V gene in checked studies; the others have no known cause. The sample data list approximately 70,000 clones, and 75% to 80% of these were observed just once. Approximately 4.5% of the sample goes to the ten largest clones. Material: memory CD4+ T cells from blood. The origin of the receptors is an adult in good health and CMV-seropositive.

V is TRBV7-2 and J is TRBJ2-6; D uncertain. The V gene lost 0 bases and the J gene lost 1 base, with 4 bases spanning the gap. The CDR3 is 15 residues long. Per the germline V gene, CDR1 is SGHTA and CDR2 is FQGNSA. CDR3 nucleotides: TGTGCCAGCAGCTTAGCCCATTCTGGGGCCAACGTCCTGACTTTC. This encodes CASSLAHSGANVLTF.

The rearrangement uses TRBV27 and TRBJ2-7, with TRBD2 matching 7 bases. This CDR3 has 14 residues. Germline CDR1 reads MNHEY; CDR2 reads SMNVEV (reference sequence). Losses at the gene ends were 4 bases for V and 0 bases for J; bases not matched to a gene: 3. This chain's CDR3 is CASSWTRSSYEQYF. The CDR3 DNA reads as TGTGCCAGCAGTTGGACTAGGAGCTCCTACGAGCAGTACTTC.